What follows are 11 T cell receptor beta chains derived from one specimen sequenced in a study of T-cell memory formation after mild COVID-19. One entry per CDR3 protein, called by TCRdb with MiXCR from the 5' RACE reads. The sample contains about 350,000 distinct CDR3 sequences, roughly an eighth of which appear only once. The sequenced material came from PBMCs or a T cell subset sorted from them (not recorded which). These TCRs come from a man between 18 and 35 years old who had mild COVID-19 (a few samples of this study predate the infection). Cell type and time point are not known.

In this sample, this clonotype turned up many times. This rearrangement joins TRBV11-2 to TRBJ2-4, with 10 bases aligning to TRBD1. Germline CDR1 is SGHAT and CDR2 is FQNNGV. The CDR3 extends over 14 amino acids. The V segment lost 3 bases and the J segment 7 bases; nucleotides outside the gene matches: 3. DNA for the CDR3: TGTGCCAGCAGCTTCGGGACAGGGGATAACATTCAGTACTTC. Translating it yields CASSFGTGDNIQYF.

This clonotype occurred a few times. The chain combines TRBV12-3 or TRBV12-4 with TRBJ2-3; the match to TRBD2 covers 8 bases. The V gene end was trimmed by 6 bases and the J gene end by 4 bases; junction bases not matched to a gene: 12. This CDR3 has 16 residues. CDR3 sequence: CASSLRAGGTADTQYF. The CDR3 DNA follows: TGTGCCAGCAGCCTTCGGGCGGGGGGCACGGCAGATACGCAGTATTTT.

This sequence joins TRBV7-2 and TRBJ1-5, with 7 bases matching TRBD1. The CDR3 length is 17 residues. Germline V CDR1 and CDR2: SGHTA, FQGNSA. V dropped 4 bases and J dropped 5; count of bases not matched to a gene: 14. CDR3 residues: CASSSPSGTVYHQPQHF. DNA for the CDR3: TGTGCCAGCAGCTCCCCCTCCGGGACAGTATACCATCAGCCCCAGCATTTT.

The chain carries TRBV7-3 and TRBJ2-2, with TRBD1 identical over 8 bases. The V gene end was trimmed by 5 bases and the J gene end by 3 bases; junction bases not matched to a gene: 11. This CDR3 has 17 residues. Germline V CDR1 and CDR2: SGHTA, FQGTGA. The CDR3 sequence is CASSNHNYRGDTGELFF. The CDR3 DNA reads as TGTGCCAGCAGCAACCACAACTACAGGGGGGACACCGGGGAGCTGTTTTTT.

This sequence joins TRBV7-9 and TRBJ2-7, with 7 bases fitting TRBD1. Germline assignment: CDR1 SEHNR and CDR2 FQNEAQ (reference sequence). The CDR3 sequence is 17 residues long. With V trimmed by 4 bases and J by 1 base, 13 bases remained unmatched. CDR3 sequence (DNA): TGTGCCAGCAGCTCCCGGGGTCTACGGGACAGTTCCTACGAGCAGTACTTC. Translated, it gives CASSSRGLRDSSYEQYF.

This clonotype was counted between two and nine times. The gene calls are TRBV15 and TRBJ1-1; D not resolved. The CDR3 loop spans 14 amino acids. The V gene's germline CDR1 is LNHNV and CDR2 YYDKDF (reference sequence). V lost 4 bases, J lost 0 bases, and 9 bases lay in between. The CDR3 DNA follows: TGTGCCACCAGCATAGGGTACCTGAACACTGAAGCTTTCTTT. It encodes CATSIGYLNTEAFF.

V is TRBV29-1 and J is TRBJ2-5; possibly TRBD1 for D (5 bases). CDR1 is SQVTM and CDR2 is ANQGSEA in the germline V gene. Trimming removed 3 bases at V and 5 bases at J, with 13 bases between. The CDR3 sequence is 13 residues long. The CDR3 sequence is CSVEVGQGETQYF. The CDR3, as DNA: TGCAGCGTTGAGGTGGGGCAGGGCGAGACCCAGTACTTC. Together with reference TRBV29-1 and TRBJ2-5, the CDR3 gives the full variable domain: SAVISQKPSRDICQRGTSLTIQCQVDSQVTMMFWYRQQPGQSLTLIATANQGSEATYESGFVIDKFPISRPNLTFSTLTVSNMSPEDSSIYLCSVEVGQGETQYFGPGTRLLVL.

This clonotype was picked up a small number of times. The chain employs TRBV20-1 and TRBJ2-4; 7 bases align to TRBD2. Germline CDR1 is DFQATT and CDR2 is SNEGSKA (reference sequence). The CDR3 is made up of 16 amino acids. J lost 0 bases, V lost 3 bases, and 8 bases had no gene match. CDR3 sequence (DNA): TGCAGTGCTAGGCCCCTAGCGGCATTAGCCAAAAACATTCAGTACTTC. Encoded protein: CSARPLAALAKNIQYF.

A few counts support this clonotype. The chain employs TRBV7-2 and TRBJ2-7, with 8 bases aligning to TRBD2. Germline loops: CDR1 SGHTA, CDR2 FQGNSA. The V segment lost 2 bases and the J segment 6 bases; nucleotides outside the gene matches: 3. This CDR3 has 13 amino acids. The CDR3 sequence is CASSLNAGGEQYF. CDR3 DNA sequence: TGTGCCAGCAGCTTAAACGCGGGGGGCGAGCAGTACTTC.

This chain connects TRBV9 to TRBJ1-1, with D tentatively TRBD1 (6 bases). The CDR3 has 14 amino acids. V gave up 7 bases and J gave up 6 bases, with 19 bases separating them. CDR1 and CDR2 (germline): SGDLS, YYNGEE. This CDR3 is CASARGGRFPEAFF. Written as DNA, the CDR3 is TGTGCCAGCGCGCGGGGGGGGCGTTTCCCTGAAGCTTTCTTT.

This clonotype was detected ten times or more. This chain connects TRBV20-1 to TRBJ1-2; TRBD1 is a possible D gene (6 bases). Trimming took off 5 bases at V and 3 bases at J, with 10 bases between the two ends. This CDR3 comprises 12 residues. From germline, CDR1 is DFQATT and CDR2 SNEGSKA (reference sequence). The CDR3 DNA reads as TGCAGTGCTGTTACAGGGTACTATGGCTACACCTTC. Encoded protein: CSAVTGYYGYTF.